This TCR beta chain came from a study of CD8+ T cells in alopecia areata. Study-level information: In an open-label trial, patients got 5 to 10 mg tofacitinib twice daily. A 6-month off-drug phase came after tofacitinib, which had lasted 6 to 18 months.

With 0 bases removed from V and 6 bases from J, the gap between germline ends came to 12 bases. The CDR3 length is 13 residues. Germline CDR1 reads GTSNPN; CDR2 reads SVGIG (reference sequence). In each case, RNA was isolated and then reverse transcribed into cDNA as the sequencing template. The protocol was immunoSEQ multiplex PCR, while the TCRdb copy is restricted to in-frame clones and leaves out a portion. The sample lists 70,000 or so clones; approximately 60% were seen once. In alopecia areata patients, both lesional scalp punch biopsies and peripheral blood were collected. This receptor was taken from a human donor with alopecia areata. Material: CD8+ T cells sorted from blood, obtained at week 0. The V gene is TRBV30, the J gene TRBJ2-7; D remains unclear. DNA for the CDR3: TGTGCCTGGAGTGTACAAGGTAGCCGCGAGCAGTACTTC. Its protein product is CAWSVQGSREQYF. Based on the CDR3 plus reference TRBV30 and TRBJ2-7, the full variable domain is SQTIHQWPATLVQPVGSPLSLECTVEGTSNPNLYWYRQAAGRGLQLLFYSVGIGQISSEVPQNLSASRPQDRQFILSSKKLLLSDSGFYLCAWSVQGSREQYFGPGTRLTVT.